This TCR beta chain was retrieved from a study of response to subunit inactivated influenza vaccine. Study findings and constraints: It was the authors' suggestion that each seasonal influenza vaccination recruits few new T cells.

The V end was cut by 0 bases, the J end by 2 bases, with 14 bases between. This CDR3 spans 16 amino acids. Germline V gives CDR1 SGHDT, CDR2 YYEEEE. TCRdb ran MiXCR on the RT-PCR reads and lists one entry per CDR3 protein. Found here are more than 400,000 distinct CDR3 sequences, approximately 7.3% of them singletons; the top ten hold around 13%. Many counts were recorded for this clonotype. Its matching antigen is unknown. The chain couples TRBV5-6 to TRBJ1-2; no clear D. This receptor was taken from a man in his fifties or sixties who received an inactivated influenza vaccine. Sequencing used PBMCs from blood, obtained around 25 months after vaccination. The CDR3 region is CASSLEQLSSNYGYTF. The CDR3 nucleotides are TGTGCCAGCAGCTTGGAACAGCTATCCAGCAACTATGGCTACACCTTC.